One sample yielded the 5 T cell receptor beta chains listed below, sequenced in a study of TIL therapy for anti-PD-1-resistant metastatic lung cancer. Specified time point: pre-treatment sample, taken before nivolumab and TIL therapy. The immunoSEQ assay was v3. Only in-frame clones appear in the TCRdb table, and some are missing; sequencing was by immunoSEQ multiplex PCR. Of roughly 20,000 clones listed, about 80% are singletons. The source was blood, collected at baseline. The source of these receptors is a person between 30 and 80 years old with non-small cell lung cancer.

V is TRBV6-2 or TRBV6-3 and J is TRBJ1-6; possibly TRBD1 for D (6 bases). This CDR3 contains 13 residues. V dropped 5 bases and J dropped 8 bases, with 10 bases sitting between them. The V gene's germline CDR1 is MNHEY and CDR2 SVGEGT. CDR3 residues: CASSKRTDSPLHF. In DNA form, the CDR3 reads TGTGCCAGCAGTAAACGGACAGATTCACCCCTCCACTTT.

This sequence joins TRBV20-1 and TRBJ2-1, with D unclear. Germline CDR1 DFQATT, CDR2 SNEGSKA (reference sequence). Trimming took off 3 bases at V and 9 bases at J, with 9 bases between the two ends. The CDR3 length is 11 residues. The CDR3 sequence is CSARNPAEQFF. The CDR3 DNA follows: TGCAGTGCTAGGAATCCCGCTGAGCAGTTCTTC.

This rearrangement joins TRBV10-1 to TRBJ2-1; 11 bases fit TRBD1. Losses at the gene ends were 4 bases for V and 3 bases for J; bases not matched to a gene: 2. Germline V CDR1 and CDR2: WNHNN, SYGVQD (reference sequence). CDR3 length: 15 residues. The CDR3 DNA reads TGCGCCAGCAGTGGGGGACAGGGGGACTACAATGAGCAGTTCTTC. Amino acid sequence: CASSGGQGDYNEQFF.

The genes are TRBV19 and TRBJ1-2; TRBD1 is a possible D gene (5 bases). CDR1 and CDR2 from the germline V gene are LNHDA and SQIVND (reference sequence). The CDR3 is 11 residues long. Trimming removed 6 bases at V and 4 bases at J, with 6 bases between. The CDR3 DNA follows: TGTGCCAGTAGCCAGGGCTATGGCTACACCTTC. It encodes CASSQGYGYTF.

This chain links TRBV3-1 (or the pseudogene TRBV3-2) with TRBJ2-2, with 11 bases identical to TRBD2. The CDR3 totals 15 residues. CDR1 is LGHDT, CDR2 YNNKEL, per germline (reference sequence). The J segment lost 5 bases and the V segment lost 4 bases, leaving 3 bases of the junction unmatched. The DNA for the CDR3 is TGTGCCAGCAGCCCTGGGACTAGCGGTACCGGGGAGCTGTTTTTT. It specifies CASSPGTSGTGELFF.